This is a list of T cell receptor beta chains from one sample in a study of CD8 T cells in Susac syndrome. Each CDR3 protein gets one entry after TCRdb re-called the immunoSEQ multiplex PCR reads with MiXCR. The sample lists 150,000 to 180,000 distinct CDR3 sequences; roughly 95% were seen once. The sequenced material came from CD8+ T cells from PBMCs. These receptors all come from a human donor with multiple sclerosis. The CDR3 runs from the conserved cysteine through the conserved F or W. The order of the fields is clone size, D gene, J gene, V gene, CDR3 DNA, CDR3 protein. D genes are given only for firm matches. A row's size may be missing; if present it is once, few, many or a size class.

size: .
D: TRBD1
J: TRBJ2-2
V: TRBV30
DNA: TGTGCGAGGGACAGTGACACCGGGGAGCTGTTTTTT
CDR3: CARDSDTGELFF

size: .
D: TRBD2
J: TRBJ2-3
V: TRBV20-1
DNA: TGCAGTGCCAGTATTGGACCGGGACTAGCCATCACAGATACGCAGTATTTT
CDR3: CSASIGPGLAITDTQYF

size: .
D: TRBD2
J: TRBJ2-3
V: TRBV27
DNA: TGTGCCAGCAGTTTACCTCCGGGACTAGCGGGGTCTAGCACAGATACGCAGTATTTT
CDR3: CASSLPPGLAGSSTDTQYF

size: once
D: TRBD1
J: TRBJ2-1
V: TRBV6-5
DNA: TGTGCCAGCAGTGCGGACAGGAGATCTTACAATGAGCAGTTCTTC
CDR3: CASSADRRSYNEQFF

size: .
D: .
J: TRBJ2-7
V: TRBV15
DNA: TGTGCCACCAGCACGGGACGTCTGGAGCAGTACTTC
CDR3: CATSTGRLEQYF

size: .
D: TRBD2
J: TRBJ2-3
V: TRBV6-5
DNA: TGTGCCAGCAGTTCCCATGGGGGAGGGAACACAGATACGCAGTATTTT
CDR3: CASSSHGGGNTDTQYF

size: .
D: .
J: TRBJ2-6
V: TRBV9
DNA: TGTGCCAGCAGCCCCGGGACGGTCGGGGCCAACGTCCTGACTTTC
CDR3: CASSPGTVGANVLTF

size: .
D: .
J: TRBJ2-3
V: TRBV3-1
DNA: TGTGCCAGCAGCCAGAATTCTTTGGGAACAGATACGCAGTATTTT
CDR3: CASSQNSLGTDTQYF

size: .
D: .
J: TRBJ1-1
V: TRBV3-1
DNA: TGTGCCAGCAGCCCTCTCGTCCGGACAGCGAACACTGAAGCTTTCTTT
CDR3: CASSPLVRTANTEAFF

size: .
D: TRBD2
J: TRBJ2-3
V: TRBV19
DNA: TGTGCCAGTAGAGCTAGGCGGGGGGCCCTCACAGATACGCAGTATTTT
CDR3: CASRARRGALTDTQYF

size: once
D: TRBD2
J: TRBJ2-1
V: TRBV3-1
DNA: TGTGCCAGCAGCAAGGGGAGCGGCGGGGGGTCGCCCTACAATGAGCAGTTCTTC
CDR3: CASSKGSGGGSPYNEQFF

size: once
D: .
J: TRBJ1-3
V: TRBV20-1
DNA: TGCAGTGCTTCGATTGGAAACACCATATATTTT
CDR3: CSASIGNTIYF

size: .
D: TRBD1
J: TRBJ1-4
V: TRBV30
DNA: TGTGCCTGGCACGGGACAGGGGTTTGTCTTGGTGAAAAACTGTTTTTT
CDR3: CAWHGTGVCLGEKLFF

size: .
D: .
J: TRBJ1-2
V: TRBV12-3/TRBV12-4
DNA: TGTGCCAGCAGTTTGAACTATGGCTACACCTTC
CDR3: CASSLNYGYTF

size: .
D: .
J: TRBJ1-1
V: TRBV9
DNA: TGTGCCAGCAGCGTAGGAGGGACGGCAGCCCAGGAGAACACTGAAGCTTTCTTT
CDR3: CASSVGGTAAQENTEAFF

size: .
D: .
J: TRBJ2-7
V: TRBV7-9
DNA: TGTGCCAGCAGCTTATCGGTCGGAGACTACGAGCAGTACTTC
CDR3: CASSLSVGDYEQYF

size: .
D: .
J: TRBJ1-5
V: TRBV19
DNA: TGTGCCAGTAGTATTAGGAACGACCAGCCCCAGCATTTT
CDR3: CASSIRNDQPQHF

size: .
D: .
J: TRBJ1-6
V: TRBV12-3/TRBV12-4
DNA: TGTGCCAGCAGTCCCAGAACCACACCCCTCCACTTT
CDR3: CASSPRTTPLHF

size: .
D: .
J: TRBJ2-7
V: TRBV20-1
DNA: TGCAGTGCTAGAATGTCCTACGAGCAGTACTTC
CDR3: CSARMSYEQYF

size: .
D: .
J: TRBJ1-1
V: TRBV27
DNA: TGTGCCACGCGAGTGGGCACTGAAGCTTTCTTT
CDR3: CATRVGTEAFF

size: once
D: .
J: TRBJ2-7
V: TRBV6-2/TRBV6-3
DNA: TGTGCCAGCGATCACGGTTACGAGCAGTACTTC
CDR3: CASDHGYEQYF

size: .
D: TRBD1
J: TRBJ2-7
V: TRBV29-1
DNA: TGCAGCGTTGACATACATATGGGACAGGGTAACTACGAGCAGTACTTC
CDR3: CSVDIHMGQGNYEQYF

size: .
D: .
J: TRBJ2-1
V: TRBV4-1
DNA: TGCGCCAGCAGCCGCGGACTAAGCGATGAGCAGTTCTTC
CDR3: CASSRGLSDEQFF